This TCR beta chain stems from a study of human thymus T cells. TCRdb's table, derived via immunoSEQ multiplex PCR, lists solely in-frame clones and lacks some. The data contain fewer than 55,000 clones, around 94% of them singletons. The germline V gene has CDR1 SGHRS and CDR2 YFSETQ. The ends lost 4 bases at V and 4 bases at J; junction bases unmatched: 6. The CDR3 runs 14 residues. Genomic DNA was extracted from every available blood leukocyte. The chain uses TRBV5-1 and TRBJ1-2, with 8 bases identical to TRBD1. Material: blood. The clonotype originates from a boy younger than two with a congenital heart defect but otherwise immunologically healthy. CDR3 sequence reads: CASSNGDRIYGYTF. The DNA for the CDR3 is TGCGCCAGCAGCAACGGGGACAGGATCTATGGCTACACCTTC.